These T cell receptor beta chains were read from a single sample in a study of cytomegalovirus exposure and HLA in healthy donors. The assay was immunoSEQ multiplex PCR, and TCRdb's table has in-frame clones only and misses some. The sample has 90,000 to 110,000 clones, roughly an eighth seen once. Sequencing was performed on PBMCs. These receptors were collected from a man aged 35 to 55 in good health and CMV-seropositive. Each CDR3 is given with its conserved first and last residue.

v_gene: TRBV2
j_gene: TRBJ2-3
CDR3aa: CASSVTSGRALTDTQYF

v_gene: TRBV27
j_gene: TRBJ1-1
CDR3aa: CASSFGSGRGTEAFF

v_gene: TRBV5-4
j_gene: TRBJ1-1
CDR3aa: CASSLGRGKMNTEAFF

v_gene: TRBV5-4
j_gene: TRBJ1-2
CDR3aa: CASSLSQRNYGYTF

v_gene: TRBV18
j_gene: TRBJ2-1
CDR3aa: CASSRDREAEQFF

v_gene: TRBV27
j_gene: TRBJ1-2
CDR3aa: CASSPRGNYGYTF

v_gene: TRBV5-1
j_gene: TRBJ1-1
CDR3aa: CASSLATGATEAFF

v_gene: TRBV6-5
j_gene: TRBJ2-4
CDR3aa: CASSYGPHLAKNIQYF

v_gene: TRBV28
j_gene: TRBJ2-3
CDR3aa: CASSLSGTTDTQYF

v_gene: TRBV10-3
j_gene: TRBJ1-2
CDR3aa: CAISEPGQGENYGYTF

v_gene: TRBV28
j_gene: TRBJ2-3
CDR3aa: CASLSGRSTDTQYF

v_gene: TRBV5-1
j_gene: TRBJ1-1
CDR3aa: CASSRTGNTEAFF

v_gene: TRBV30
j_gene: TRBJ2-7
CDR3aa: CAWSRGGYEQYF

v_gene: TRBV6-1
j_gene: TRBJ1-5
CDR3aa: CASIRSGGNQPQHF

v_gene: TRBV7-2
j_gene: TRBJ2-3
CDR3aa: CASSLVTRGLGDTQYF

v_gene: TRBV9
j_gene: TRBJ2-3
CDR3aa: CASSPQTGVADTQYF

v_gene: TRBV7-2
j_gene: TRBJ2-1
CDR3aa: CASSLSYQRASYNEQFF

v_gene: TRBV6-5
j_gene: TRBJ2-1
CDR3aa: CASRNSGGVYNEQFF

v_gene: TRBV6-6
j_gene: TRBJ2-7
CDR3aa: CASLTGSRNEQYF

v_gene: TRBV29-1
j_gene: TRBJ1-2
CDR3aa: CTAGGGSTF

v_gene: TRBV5-5
j_gene: TRBJ1-1
CDR3aa: CASSFPGNTEAFF

v_gene: TRBV7-6
j_gene: .
CDR3aa: CASSFQASGFSYEQYF

v_gene: TRBV4-1
j_gene: TRBJ1-2
CDR3aa: CASSRGALGANYGYTF

v_gene: TRBV30
j_gene: TRBJ1-2
CDR3aa: CAWSPGQGASGYTF

v_gene: TRBV5-8
j_gene: TRBJ1-2
CDR3aa: CASSLSSLTGYGYTF

v_gene: TRBV6-5
j_gene: TRBJ1-1
CDR3aa: CASSYTWTDPYGAFF